This TCR beta chain derives from a study of CD8+CD57+ T cells in acquired aplastic anemia. Background on the study: Sorted cells (CD4+ and CD8+) yielded DNA amounts that averaged about 3.4 ug. In CD4+ cells, healthy donors produced an average of about 10 million reads. Notes on the study in general: There were over 25 CD8+ CDR3 sequences that occurred in both patients and controls. No significant difference in CD8+ Simpson's diversity was found between patients and controls.

Genomic DNA constituted the template upon which TCR beta VDJ and CDR3 profiling was performed. TCRdb re-called the reads through MiXCR, storing one row per CDR3 protein. This table has approximately 45,000 distinct CDR3 sequences, around 73% appearing once. Remarks on this clonotype: Its antigen is undetermined.

The CDR3 is 14 amino acids. Germline CDR1 and CDR2: SGHRS and YFSETQ. Trimming removed 4 bases from V and 3 bases from J, with 14 bases in between. The source is a human donor in good health, serving as a control. The specimen sequenced was sorted CD4+, CD8+, or CD8+CD57+ T cells (not recorded which) from PBMCs. The chain uses TRBV5-1 and TRBJ2-7; D is possibly TRBD2 (7 bases). In nucleotides, the CDR3 is TGCGCCAGCAGCGTAGGGGGGGTTTTCTACGAGCAGTACTTC. Its protein is CASSVGGVFYEQYF.